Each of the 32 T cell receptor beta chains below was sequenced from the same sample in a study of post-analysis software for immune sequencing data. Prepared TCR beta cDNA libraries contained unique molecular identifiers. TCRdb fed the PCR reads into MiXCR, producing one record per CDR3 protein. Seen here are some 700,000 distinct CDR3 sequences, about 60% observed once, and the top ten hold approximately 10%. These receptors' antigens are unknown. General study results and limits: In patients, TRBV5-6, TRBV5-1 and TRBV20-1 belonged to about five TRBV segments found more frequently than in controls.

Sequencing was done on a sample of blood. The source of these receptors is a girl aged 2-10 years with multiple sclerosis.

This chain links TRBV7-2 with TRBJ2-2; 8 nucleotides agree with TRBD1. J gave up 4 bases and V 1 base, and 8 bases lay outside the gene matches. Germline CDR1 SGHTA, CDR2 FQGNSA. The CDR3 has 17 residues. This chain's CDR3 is CASSLDSQGAPTGELFF. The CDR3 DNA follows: TGTGCCAGCAGCTTAGATAGCCAGGGGGCGCCCACCGGGGAGCTGTTTTTT.

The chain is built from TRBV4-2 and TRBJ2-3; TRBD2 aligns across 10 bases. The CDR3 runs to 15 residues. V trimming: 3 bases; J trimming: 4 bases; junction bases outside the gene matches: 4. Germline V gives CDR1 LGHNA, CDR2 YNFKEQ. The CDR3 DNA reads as TGTGCCAGCAGCCACCTAGCGGGGGAGGCAGATACGCAGTATTTT. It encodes CASSHLAGEADTQYF.

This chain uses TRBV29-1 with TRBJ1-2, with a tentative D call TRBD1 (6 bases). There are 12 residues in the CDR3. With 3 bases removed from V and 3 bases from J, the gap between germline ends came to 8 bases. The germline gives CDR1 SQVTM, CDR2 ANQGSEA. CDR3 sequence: CSVDQGYYGYTF. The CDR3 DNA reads TGCAGCGTTGACCAGGGGTACTATGGCTACACCTTC.

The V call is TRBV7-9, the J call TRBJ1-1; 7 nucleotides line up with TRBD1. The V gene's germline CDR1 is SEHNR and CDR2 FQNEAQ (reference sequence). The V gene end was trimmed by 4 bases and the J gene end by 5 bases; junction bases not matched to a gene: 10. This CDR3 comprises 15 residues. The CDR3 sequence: CASSYQGGTRTEAFF. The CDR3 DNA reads TGTGCCAGCAGCTATCAGGGGGGGACGAGAACTGAAGCTTTCTTT.

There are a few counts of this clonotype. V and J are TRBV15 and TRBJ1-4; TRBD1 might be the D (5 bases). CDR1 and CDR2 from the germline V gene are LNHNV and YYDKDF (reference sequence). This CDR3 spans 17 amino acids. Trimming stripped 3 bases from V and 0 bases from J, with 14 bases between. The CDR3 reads CATSSKYRTPTNEKLFF. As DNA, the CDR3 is TGTGCCACCAGCAGTAAATACAGGACCCCAACTAATGAAAAACTGTTTTTT. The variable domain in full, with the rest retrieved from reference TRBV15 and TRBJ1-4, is DAMVIQNPRYQVTQFGKPVTLSCSQTLNHNVMYWYQQKSSQAPKLLFHYYDKDFNNEADTPDNFQSRRPNTSFCFLDIRSPGLGDTAMYLCATSSKYRTPTNEKLFFGSGTQLSVL.

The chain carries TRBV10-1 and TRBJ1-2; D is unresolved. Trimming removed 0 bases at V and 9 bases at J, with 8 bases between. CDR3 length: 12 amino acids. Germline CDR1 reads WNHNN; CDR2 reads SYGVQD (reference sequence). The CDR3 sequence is CASSESAYSYTF. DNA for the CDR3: TGCGCCAGCAGTGAGTCTGCTTACAGCTACACCTTC.

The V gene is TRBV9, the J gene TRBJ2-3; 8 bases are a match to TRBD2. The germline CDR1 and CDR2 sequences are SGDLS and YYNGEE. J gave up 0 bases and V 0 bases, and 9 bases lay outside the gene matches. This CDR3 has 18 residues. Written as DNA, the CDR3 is TGTGCCAGCAGCGTAGGGATGAAGACTAGCGATAGCACAGATACGCAGTATTTT. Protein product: CASSVGMKTSDSTDTQYF.

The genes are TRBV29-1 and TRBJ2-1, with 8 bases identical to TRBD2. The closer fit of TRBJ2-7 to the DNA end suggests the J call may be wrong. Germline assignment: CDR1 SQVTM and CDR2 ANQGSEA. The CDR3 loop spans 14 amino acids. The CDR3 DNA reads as TGCAGCGTTGAAACCAGCGGGGGTTACAATGAGCAGTACTTC. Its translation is CSVETSGGYNEQYF.

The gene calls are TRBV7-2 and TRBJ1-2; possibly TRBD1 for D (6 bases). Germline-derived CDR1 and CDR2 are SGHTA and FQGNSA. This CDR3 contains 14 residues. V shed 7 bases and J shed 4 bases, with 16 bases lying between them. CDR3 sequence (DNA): TGTGCCAGCATCTCCGGAGGGGGGAGCTATGGCTACACCTTC. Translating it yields CASISGGGSYGYTF.

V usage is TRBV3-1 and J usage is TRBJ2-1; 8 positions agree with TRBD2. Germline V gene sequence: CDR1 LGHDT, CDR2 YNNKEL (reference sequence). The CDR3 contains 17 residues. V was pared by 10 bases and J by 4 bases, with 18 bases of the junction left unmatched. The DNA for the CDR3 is TGTGCCACCGGGGGGGAAGGAGGCCTGCTCTTTTACAATGAGCAGTTCTTC. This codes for CATGGEGGLLFYNEQFF.

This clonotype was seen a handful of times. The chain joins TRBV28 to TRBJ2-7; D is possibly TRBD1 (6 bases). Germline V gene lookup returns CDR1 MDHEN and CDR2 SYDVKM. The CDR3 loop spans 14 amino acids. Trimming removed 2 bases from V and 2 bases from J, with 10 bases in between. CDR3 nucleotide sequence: TGTGCCAGCAGTTTAGGTGGGGACACCTACGAGCAGTACTTC. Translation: CASSLGGDTYEQYF.

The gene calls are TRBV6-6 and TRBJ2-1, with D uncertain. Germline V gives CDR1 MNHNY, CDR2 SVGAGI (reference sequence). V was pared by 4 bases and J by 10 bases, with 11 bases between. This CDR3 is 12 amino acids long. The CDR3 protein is CASSFPDGEQFF. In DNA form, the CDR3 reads TGTGCCAGCAGTTTCCCGGACGGCGAGCAGTTCTTC.

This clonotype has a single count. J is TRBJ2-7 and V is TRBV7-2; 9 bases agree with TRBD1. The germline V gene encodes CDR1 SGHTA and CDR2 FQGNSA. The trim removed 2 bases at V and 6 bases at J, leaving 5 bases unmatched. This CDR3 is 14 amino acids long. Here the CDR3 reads CASSLTGGFAEQYF. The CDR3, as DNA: TGTGCCAGCAGCTTAACAGGGGGCTTCGCCGAGCAGTACTTC.

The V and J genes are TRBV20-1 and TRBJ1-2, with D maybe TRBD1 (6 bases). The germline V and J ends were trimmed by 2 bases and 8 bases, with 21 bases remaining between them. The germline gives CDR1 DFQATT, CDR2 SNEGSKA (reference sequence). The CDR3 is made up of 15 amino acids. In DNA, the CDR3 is TGCAGTGCTAGAATGCCTCCCAGGGGCCAAGGGGGCTACACCTTC. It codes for CSARMPPRGQGGYTF.

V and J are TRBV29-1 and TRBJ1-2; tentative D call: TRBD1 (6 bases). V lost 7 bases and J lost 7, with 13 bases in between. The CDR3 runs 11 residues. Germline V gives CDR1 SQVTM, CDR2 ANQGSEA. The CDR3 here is CSAGQLAGYTF. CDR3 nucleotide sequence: TGCAGCGCCGGACAGCTAGCTGGCTACACCTTC.

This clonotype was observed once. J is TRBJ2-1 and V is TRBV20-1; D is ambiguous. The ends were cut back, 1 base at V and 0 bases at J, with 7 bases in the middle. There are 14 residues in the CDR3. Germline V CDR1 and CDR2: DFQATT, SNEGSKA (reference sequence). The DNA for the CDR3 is TGCAGTGCTAGAGCGGAAAACTCCTACAATGAGCAGTTCTTC. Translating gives CSARAENSYNEQFF.

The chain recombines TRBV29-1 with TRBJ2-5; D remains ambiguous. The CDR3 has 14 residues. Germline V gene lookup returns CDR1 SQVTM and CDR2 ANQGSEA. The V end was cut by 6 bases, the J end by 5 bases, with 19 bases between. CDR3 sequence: CSVALDGVRETQYF. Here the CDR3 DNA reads TGCAGCGTCGCCCTGGATGGGGTTCGCGAGACCCAGTACTTC.

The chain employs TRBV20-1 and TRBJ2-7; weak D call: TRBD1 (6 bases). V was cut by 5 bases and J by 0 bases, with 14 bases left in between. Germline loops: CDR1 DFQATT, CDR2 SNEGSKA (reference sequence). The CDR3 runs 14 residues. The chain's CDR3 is CSAGPGQSSYEQYF. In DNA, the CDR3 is TGCAGTGCTGGTCCGGGACAAAGCTCCTACGAGCAGTACTTC.

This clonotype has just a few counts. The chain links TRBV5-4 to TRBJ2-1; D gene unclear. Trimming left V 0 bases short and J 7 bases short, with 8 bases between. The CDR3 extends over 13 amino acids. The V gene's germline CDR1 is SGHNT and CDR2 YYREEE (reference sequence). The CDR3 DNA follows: TGTGCCAGCAGCTTGGCGTCGGAAAATGAGCAGTTCTTC. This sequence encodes CASSLASENEQFF.

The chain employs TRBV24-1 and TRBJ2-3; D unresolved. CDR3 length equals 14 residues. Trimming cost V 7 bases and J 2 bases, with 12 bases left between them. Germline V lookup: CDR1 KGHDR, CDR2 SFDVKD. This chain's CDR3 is CATSQEGYTDTQYF. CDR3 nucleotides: TGTGCCACCAGCCAAGAAGGGTACACAGATACGCAGTATTTT.

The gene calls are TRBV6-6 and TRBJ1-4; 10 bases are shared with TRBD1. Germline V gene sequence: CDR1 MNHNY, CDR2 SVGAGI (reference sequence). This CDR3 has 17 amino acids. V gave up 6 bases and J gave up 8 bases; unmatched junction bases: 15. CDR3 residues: CASSPWGSGTGVEKLFF. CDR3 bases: TGTGCCAGCAGCCCCTGGGGGTCCGGGACAGGGGTGGAAAAACTGTTTTTT.

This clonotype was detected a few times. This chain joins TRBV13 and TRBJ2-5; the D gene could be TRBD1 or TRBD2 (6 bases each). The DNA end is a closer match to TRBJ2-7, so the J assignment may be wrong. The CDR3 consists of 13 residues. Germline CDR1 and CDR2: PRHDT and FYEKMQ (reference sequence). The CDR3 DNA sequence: TGTGCCAGCAGCTTAGGGGGGGGCCCCGAGCAGTACTTC. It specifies CASSLGGGPEQYF.

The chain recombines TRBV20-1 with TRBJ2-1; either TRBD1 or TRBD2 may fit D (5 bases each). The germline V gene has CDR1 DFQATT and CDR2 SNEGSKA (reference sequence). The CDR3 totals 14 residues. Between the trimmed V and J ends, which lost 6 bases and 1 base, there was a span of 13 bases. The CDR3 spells CSAPPGLSYNEQFF. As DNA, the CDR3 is TGCAGTGCCCCGCCGGGGCTGTCCTACAATGAGCAGTTCTTC.

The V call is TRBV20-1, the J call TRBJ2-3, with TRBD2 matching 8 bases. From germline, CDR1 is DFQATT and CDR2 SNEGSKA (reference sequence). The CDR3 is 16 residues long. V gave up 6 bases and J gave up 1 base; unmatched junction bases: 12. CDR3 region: CSAKMLAGGGTDTQYF. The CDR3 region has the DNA TGCAGTGCCAAAATGCTGGCGGGAGGAGGCACAGATACGCAGTATTTT.

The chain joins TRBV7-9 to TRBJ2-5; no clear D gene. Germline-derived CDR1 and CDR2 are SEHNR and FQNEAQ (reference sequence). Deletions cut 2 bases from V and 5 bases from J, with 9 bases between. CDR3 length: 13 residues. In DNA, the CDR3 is TGTGCCAGCAGCTTACCCTTGTGGGAGACCCAGTACTTC. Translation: CASSLPLWETQYF.

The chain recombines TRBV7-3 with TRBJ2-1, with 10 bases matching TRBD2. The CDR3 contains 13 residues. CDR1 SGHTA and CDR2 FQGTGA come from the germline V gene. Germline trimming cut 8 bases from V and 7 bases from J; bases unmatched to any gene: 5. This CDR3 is CASATSGVNEQFF. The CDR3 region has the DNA TGTGCCAGCGCTACTAGCGGGGTAAATGAGCAGTTCTTC.

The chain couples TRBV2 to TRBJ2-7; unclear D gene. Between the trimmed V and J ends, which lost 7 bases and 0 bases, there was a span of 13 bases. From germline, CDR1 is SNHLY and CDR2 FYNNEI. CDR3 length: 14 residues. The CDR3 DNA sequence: TGTGCCAGCAAAGAACGGTTGAGCTCCTACGAGCAGTACTTC. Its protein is CASKERLSSYEQYF.

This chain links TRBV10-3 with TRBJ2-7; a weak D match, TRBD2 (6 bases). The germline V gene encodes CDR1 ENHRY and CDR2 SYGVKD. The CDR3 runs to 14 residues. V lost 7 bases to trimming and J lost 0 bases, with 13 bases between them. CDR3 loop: CAINKEGISYEQYF. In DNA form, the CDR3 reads TGTGCCATCAACAAGGAGGGGATCTCCTACGAGCAGTACTTC.

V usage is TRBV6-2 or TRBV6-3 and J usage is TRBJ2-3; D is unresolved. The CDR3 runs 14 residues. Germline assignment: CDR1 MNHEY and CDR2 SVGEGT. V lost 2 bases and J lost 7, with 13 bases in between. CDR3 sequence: CASSYHGEMNTQYF. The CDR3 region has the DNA TGTGCCAGCAGTTACCACGGCGAGATGAATACGCAGTATTTT.

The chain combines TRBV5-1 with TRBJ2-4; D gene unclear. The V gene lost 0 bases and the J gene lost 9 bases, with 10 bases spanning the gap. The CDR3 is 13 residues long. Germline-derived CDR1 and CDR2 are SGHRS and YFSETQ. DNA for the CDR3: TGCGCCAGCAGCTTGGTTCCGGAGAGCATTCAGTACTTC. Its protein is CASSLVPESIQYF.

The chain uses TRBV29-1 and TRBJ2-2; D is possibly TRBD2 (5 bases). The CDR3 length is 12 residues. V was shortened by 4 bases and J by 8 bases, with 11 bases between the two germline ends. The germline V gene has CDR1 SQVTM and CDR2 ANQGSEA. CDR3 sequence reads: CSVGEQRGELFF. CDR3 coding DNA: TGCAGCGTTGGGGAGCAGAGGGGGGAGCTGTTTTTT.

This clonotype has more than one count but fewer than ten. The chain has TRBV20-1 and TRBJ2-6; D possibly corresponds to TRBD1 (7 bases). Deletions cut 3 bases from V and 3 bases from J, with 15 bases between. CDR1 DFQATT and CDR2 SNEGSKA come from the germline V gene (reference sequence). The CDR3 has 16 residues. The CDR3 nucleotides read TGCAGTGCTAGGGAGGAGGGGGCAGTTGGGGCCAACGTCCTGACTTTC. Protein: CSAREEGAVGANVLTF.